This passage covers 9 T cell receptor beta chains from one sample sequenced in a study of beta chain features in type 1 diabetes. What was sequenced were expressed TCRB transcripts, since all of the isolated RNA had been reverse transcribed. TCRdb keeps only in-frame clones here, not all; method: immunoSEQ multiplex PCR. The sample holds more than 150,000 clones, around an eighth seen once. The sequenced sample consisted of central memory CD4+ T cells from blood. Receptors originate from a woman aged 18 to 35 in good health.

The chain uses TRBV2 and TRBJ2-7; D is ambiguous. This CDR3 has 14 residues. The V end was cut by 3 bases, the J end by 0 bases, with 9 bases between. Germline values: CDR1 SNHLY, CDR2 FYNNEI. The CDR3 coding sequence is TGTGCCAGCAGTGAGCGGCAGTCCTCCTACGAGCAGTACTTC. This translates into CASSERQSSYEQYF. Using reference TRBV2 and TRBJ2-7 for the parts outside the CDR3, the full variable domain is EPEVTQTPSHQVTQMGQEVILRCVPISNHLYFYWYRQILGQKVEFLVSFYNNEISEKSEIFDDQFSVERPDGSNFTLKIRSTKLEDSAMYFCASSERQSSYEQYFGPGTRLTVT.

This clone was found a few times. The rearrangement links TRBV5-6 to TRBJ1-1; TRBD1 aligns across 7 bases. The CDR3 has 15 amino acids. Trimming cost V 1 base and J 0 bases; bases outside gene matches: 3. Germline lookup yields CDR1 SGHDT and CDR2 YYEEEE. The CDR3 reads CASSLTGVVNTEAFF. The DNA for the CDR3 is TGTGCCAGCAGCTTGACAGGGGTGGTGAACACTGAAGCTTTCTTT.

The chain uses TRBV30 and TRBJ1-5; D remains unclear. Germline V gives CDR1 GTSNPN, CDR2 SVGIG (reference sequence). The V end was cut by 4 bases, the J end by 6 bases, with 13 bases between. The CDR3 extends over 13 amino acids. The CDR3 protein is CAWTPQRGQPQHF. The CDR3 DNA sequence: TGTGCCTGGACCCCCCAGAGAGGTCAGCCCCAGCATTTT.

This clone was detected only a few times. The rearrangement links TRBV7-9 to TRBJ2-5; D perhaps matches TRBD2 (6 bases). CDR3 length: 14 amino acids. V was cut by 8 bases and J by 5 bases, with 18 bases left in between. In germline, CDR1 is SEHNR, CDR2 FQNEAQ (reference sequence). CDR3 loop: CASGPSLEGETQYF. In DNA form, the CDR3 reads TGTGCCAGCGGCCCAAGCCTGGAGGGGGAGACCCAGTACTTC. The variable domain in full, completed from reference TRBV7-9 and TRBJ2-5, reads DTGVSQNPRHKITKRGQNVTFRCDPISEHNRLYWYRQTLGQGPEFLTYFQNEAQLEKSRLLSDRFSAERPKGSFSTLEIQRTEQGDSAMYLCASGPSLEGETQYFGPGTRLLVL.

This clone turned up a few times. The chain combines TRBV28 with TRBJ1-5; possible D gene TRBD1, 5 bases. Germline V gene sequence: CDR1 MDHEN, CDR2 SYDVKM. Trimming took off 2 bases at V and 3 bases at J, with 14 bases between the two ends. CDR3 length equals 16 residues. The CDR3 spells CASSLERSGPNQPQHF. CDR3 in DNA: TGTGCCAGCAGTTTAGAGAGGTCAGGGCCCAATCAGCCCCAGCATTTT.

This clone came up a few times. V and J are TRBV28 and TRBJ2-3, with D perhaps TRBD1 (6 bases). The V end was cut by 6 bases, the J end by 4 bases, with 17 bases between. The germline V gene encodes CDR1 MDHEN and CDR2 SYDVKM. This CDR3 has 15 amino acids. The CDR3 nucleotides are TGTGCCAGCAGCGTACAGGGACCCCGATCAGATACGCAGTATTTT. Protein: CASSVQGPRSDTQYF.

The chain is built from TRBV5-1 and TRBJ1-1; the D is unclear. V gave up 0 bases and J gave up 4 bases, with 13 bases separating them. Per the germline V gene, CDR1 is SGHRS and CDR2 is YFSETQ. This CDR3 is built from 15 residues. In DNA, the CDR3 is TGCGCCAGCAGCTTGGGCGGCGTTCCGGGCACTGAAGCTTTCTTT. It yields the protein CASSLGGVPGTEAFF.

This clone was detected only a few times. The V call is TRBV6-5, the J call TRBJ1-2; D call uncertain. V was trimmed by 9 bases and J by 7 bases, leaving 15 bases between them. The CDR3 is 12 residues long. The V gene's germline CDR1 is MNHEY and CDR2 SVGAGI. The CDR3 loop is CASREGSFGYTF. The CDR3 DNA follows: TGTGCCAGTCGGGAAGGCTCTTTTGGCTACACCTTC.

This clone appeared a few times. The CDR3 DNA is TGCGCCAGCAGCAGGGGGACTAGCAGCGGCACAGATACGCAGTATTTT. Protein product: CASSRGTSSGTDTQYF. The V gene is TRBV5-1, the J gene TRBJ2-3; 9 positions agree with TRBD2. The length of the CDR3 is 16 residues. The J segment lost 1 base and the V segment lost 4 bases, leaving 7 bases of the junction unmatched. Germline CDR1 reads SGHRS; CDR2 reads YFSETQ. Together with reference TRBV5-1 and TRBJ2-3, the CDR3 gives the full variable domain: KAGVTQTPRYLIKTRGQQVTLSCSPISGHRSVSWYQQTPGQGLQFLFEYFSETQRNKGNFPGRFSGRQFSNSRSEMNVSTLELGDSALYLCASSRGTSSGTDTQYFGPGTRLTVL.